Listed below are T cell receptor beta chains from one sample, sequenced in a study of a mutant IDH1 vaccine in newly diagnosed glioma. Measured with immunoSEQ multiplex PCR; TCRdb has only the in-frame clones, and not every one. The sample records about 67,000 clones, 80% to 90% being singletons. The source material was peripheral blood mononuclear cells (PBMCs), sampled from a glioma patient treated with radiotherapy, temozolomide or both. The receptor set was obtained from a woman aged 18 to 35 with glioma. Some clones in this sample may be carry-over from other donors' samples. Both conserved end residues are part of each CDR3. The D gene is left open where the match is weak. Part of the rows lack a size; the others show once, few, many or a class for expanded clones.

d_call	clone_size	v_call	j_call	cdr3_aa	cdr3_nt
TRBD2	NA	TRBV30	TRBJ2-2	CAWRLAGGSGELFF	TGTGCCTGGCGACTAGCGGGAGGATCCGGGGAGCTGTTTTTT
NA	NA	TRBV27	TRBJ2-7	CASRTALNYEQYF	TGTGCCAGCAGGACAGCTTTGAACTACGAGCAGTACTTC
NA	NA	TRBV7-2	TRBJ1-2	CASSLGRPLMGYTF	TGTGCCAGCAGCTTAGGCAGACCCCTTATGGGCTACACCTTC
NA	NA	TRBV4-3	TRBJ2-1	CASSQENRGTDEQFF	TGCGCCAGCAGCCAAGAAAACCGCGGGACAGATGAGCAGTTCTTC
TRBD2	NA	TRBV7-9	TRBJ2-1	CASRKALAGSRNEQFF	TGTGCCAGCAGGAAAGCCTTAGCGGGGTCTAGGAATGAGCAGTTCTTC
TRBD1	NA	TRBV2	TRBJ1-2	CASRMDRATEFYGYTF	TGTGCCAGCAGGATGGACAGGGCCACGGAATTCTATGGCTACACCTTC
NA	few	TRBV27	TRBJ1-1	CASRTGTEAFF	TGTGCCAGCAGAACCGGGACTGAAGCTTTCTTT
TRBD1	NA	TRBV6-1	TRBJ2-7	CASSARQGRNEQYF	TGTGCCAGCAGTGCCCGACAGGGGAGAAACGAGCAGTACTTC
NA	NA	TRBV19	TRBJ1-1	CASSIDGVNTEAFF	TGTGCCAGTAGTATAGACGGAGTGAACACTGAAGCTTTCTTT
NA	NA	TRBV10-3	TRBJ2-7	CATKRSENEQYF	TGTGCCACGAAGAGGTCGGAGAACGAGCAGTACTTC